Listed below are T cell receptor beta chains from one sample, sequenced in a study of blood T cell repertoires in COVID-19. Sequencing used immunoSEQ multiplex PCR; TCRdb keeps in-frame clones, though not all of them. Found here are roughly 150,000 clones, approximately 87% of them singletons; the top ten hold about a tenth. Sequencing was carried out using peripheral blood. These receptors all come from a woman aged 70-85 years with COVID-19, enrolled during active disease. Each CDR3 is given with its conserved first and last residue. D genes are given only for firm matches. Some rows have no size entry. The others give once, few or many, or a class for an expanded clone.

d_call: TRBD1; v_call: TRBV28; j_call: TRBJ1-1; clone_size: NA; cdr3_length: 16; cdr3_nt: TGTGCCAGCAGCCCACCCGGGACAGGGAGGTCTAGTGAAGCTTTCTTT; cdr3_aa: CASSPPGTGRSSEAFF
d_call: NA; v_call: TRBV7-3; j_call: TRBJ2-3; clone_size: once; cdr3_length: 14; cdr3_nt: TGTGCCAGCAGCCGCGGACTCCGCACAGATACGCAGTATTTT; cdr3_aa: CASSRGLRTDTQYF
d_call: TRBD2; v_call: TRBV7-2; j_call: TRBJ2-3; clone_size: few; cdr3_length: 19; cdr3_nt: TGTGCCAGCAGCGCCTACCCGGGACTAGCGGGGGGATACACAGATACGCAGTATTTT; cdr3_aa: CASSAYPGLAGGYTDTQYF
d_call: NA; v_call: TRBV7-9; j_call: TRBJ1-2; clone_size: once; cdr3_length: 13; cdr3_nt: TGTGCCAGCAGCTTGGTTTTGGCCGATGGCTACACCTTC; cdr3_aa: CASSLVLADGYTF
d_call: TRBD1; v_call: TRBV5-1; j_call: TRBJ1-4; clone_size: NA; cdr3_length: 14; cdr3_nt: TGCGCCAGCAGCTTGTCAGGGGGTAATGAAAAACTGTTTTTT; cdr3_aa: CASSLSGGNEKLFF
d_call: TRBD2; v_call: TRBV7-6; j_call: TRBJ2-7; clone_size: NA; cdr3_length: 15; cdr3_nt: TGTGCCAGCAGCTTAACAGCGGGGGGGGCCCACGAGCAGTACTTC; cdr3_aa: CASSLTAGGAHEQYF
d_call: NA; v_call: TRBV19; j_call: TRBJ1-1; clone_size: once; cdr3_length: 13; cdr3_nt: TGTGCCAGTAGCCTACAGGGTTTATCTGAAGCTTTCTTT; cdr3_aa: CASSLQGLSEAFF
d_call: NA; v_call: TRBV28; j_call: TRBJ2-2; clone_size: NA; cdr3_length: 20; cdr3_nt: TGTGCCAGCAGTCCGCTTATAATCCCCTTGGGCCAGTCTAACACCGGGGAGCTGTTTTTT; cdr3_aa: CASSPLIIPLGQSNTGELFF
d_call: TRBD2; v_call: TRBV10-3; j_call: TRBJ2-2; clone_size: once; cdr3_length: 16; cdr3_nt: TGTGCCATCAGTGTGAAACTAGCGGGGTCGACCGGGGAGCTGTTTTTT; cdr3_aa: CAISVKLAGSTGELFF
d_call: NA; v_call: TRBV19; j_call: TRBJ2-5; clone_size: NA; cdr3_length: 15; cdr3_nt: TGTGCCAGTAGTATAGTAGCAGGGGAGGGAGAGACCCAGTACTTC; cdr3_aa: CASSIVAGEGETQYF
d_call: TRBD1; v_call: TRBV28; j_call: TRBJ1-2; clone_size: once; cdr3_length: 15; cdr3_nt: TGTGCCAGCAGTTTATGGGACAGGGGGCCTCATGGCTACACCTTC; cdr3_aa: CASSLWDRGPHGYTF
d_call: TRBD2; v_call: TRBV5-1; j_call: TRBJ2-5; clone_size: NA; cdr3_length: 15; cdr3_nt: TGCGCCAGCAGCTCCGGGACTAGCGGGCGAGAGACCCAGTACTTC; cdr3_aa: CASSSGTSGRETQYF
d_call: NA; v_call: TRBV30; j_call: TRBJ1-3; clone_size: once; cdr3_length: 14; cdr3_nt: TGTGCCTGGAGTCCCGGGGTTGCCGGAAACACCATATATTTT; cdr3_aa: CAWSPGVAGNTIYF
d_call: NA; v_call: TRBV7-9; j_call: TRBJ1-2; clone_size: NA; cdr3_length: 12; cdr3_nt: TGTGCCAGCAGCAGTAGGAGGTATGGCTACACCTTC; cdr3_aa: CASSSRRYGYTF
d_call: NA; v_call: TRBV28; j_call: TRBJ1-3; clone_size: NA; cdr3_length: 14; cdr3_nt: TGTGCCAGCAGCCGCAGCGGGTCTGGAAACACCATATATTTT; cdr3_aa: CASSRSGSGNTIYF
d_call: NA; v_call: TRBV18; j_call: TRBJ1-1; clone_size: NA; cdr3_length: 14; cdr3_nt: TGTGCCAGCTCACCGAGGGGGTCTTGGACTGAAGCTTTCTTT; cdr3_aa: CASSPRGSWTEAFF
d_call: NA; v_call: TRBV21-1; j_call: TRBJ1-1; clone_size: NA; cdr3_length: 14; cdr3_nt: TGTGCCAGCAGCAAAGCTTCCCGAGGTCCCGAAGCTTTCTTT; cdr3_aa: CASSKASRGPEAFF
d_call: NA; v_call: TRBV7-2; j_call: TRBJ1-1; clone_size: NA; cdr3_length: 15; cdr3_nt: TGTGCCAGCAGCCCCTCAGGCCACCGGAACACTGAAGCTTTCTTT; cdr3_aa: CASSPSGHRNTEAFF
d_call: TRBD2; v_call: TRBV3-1/TRBV3-2; j_call: TRBJ2-3; clone_size: NA; cdr3_length: 14; cdr3_nt: TGTGCCAGCAGTTTCCAGCGGGGGGCAGATACGCAGTATTTT; cdr3_aa: CASSFQRGADTQYF
d_call: NA; v_call: TRBV5-1; j_call: TRBJ1-1; clone_size: NA; cdr3_length: 14; cdr3_nt: TGCGCCAGCAGCTTAGACAGGCTAAACACTGAAGCTTTCTTT; cdr3_aa: CASSLDRLNTEAFF
d_call: TRBD1; v_call: TRBV19; j_call: TRBJ1-4; clone_size: NA; cdr3_length: 14; cdr3_nt: TGTGCCAGTAGTCCTCAGGGGGCGGTAGAAAAACTGTTTTTT; cdr3_aa: CASSPQGAVEKLFF
d_call: TRBD1; v_call: TRBV6-6; j_call: TRBJ1-1; clone_size: NA; cdr3_length: 14; cdr3_nt: TGTGCCAGCAGTTATGACAGGGAGAACACTGAAGCTTTCTTT; cdr3_aa: CASSYDRENTEAFF
d_call: TRBD1; v_call: TRBV7-6; j_call: TRBJ2-1; clone_size: once; cdr3_length: 16; cdr3_nt: TGTGCCAACCTCTGGTCGGGGACAGAGCCCTACAATGAGCAGTTCTTC; cdr3_aa: CANLWSGTEPYNEQFF
d_call: TRBD1; v_call: TRBV10-1; j_call: TRBJ1-4; clone_size: NA; cdr3_length: 13; cdr3_nt: TGCGCCAGCAGTGCGGGACAGCTCGAAAAACTGTTTTTT; cdr3_aa: CASSAGQLEKLFF
d_call: NA; v_call: TRBV7-9; j_call: TRBJ1-4; clone_size: NA; cdr3_length: 17; cdr3_nt: TGTGCCAGCAGCTTAGCTTCAGGGAGGGGAACTAATGAAAAACTGTTTTTT; cdr3_aa: CASSLASGRGTNEKLFF
d_call: NA; v_call: TRBV6-5; j_call: TRBJ1-1; clone_size: NA; cdr3_length: 13; cdr3_nt: TGTGCCAGCAGTTCTTCACAGAACACTGAAGCTTTCTTT; cdr3_aa: CASSSSQNTEAFF
d_call: TRBD1; v_call: TRBV19; j_call: TRBJ1-4; clone_size: NA; cdr3_length: 21; cdr3_nt: TGTGCCAGTAGTACGACGCTAACCGGGACAGGGGGAAGCTATCCGGGTGAAAAACTGTTTTTT; cdr3_aa: CASSTTLTGTGGSYPGEKLFF
d_call: TRBD1; v_call: TRBV24-1; j_call: TRBJ1-2; clone_size: once; cdr3_length: 14; cdr3_nt: TGTGCCACCAGTGATCCCCGGGACAGATATGGCTACACCTTC; cdr3_aa: CATSDPRDRYGYTF
d_call: NA; v_call: TRBV30; j_call: TRBJ1-1; clone_size: NA; cdr3_length: 13; cdr3_nt: TGTGCCTGGAGTCGGGGGGCAGGGGTAGGGGCTTTCTTT; cdr3_aa: CAWSRGAGVGAFF
d_call: NA; v_call: TRBV7-8; j_call: TRBJ1-6; clone_size: few; cdr3_length: 15; cdr3_nt: TGTGCCAGCAGCTTAGTGGAGGGGTTGTATTCACCCCTCCACTTT; cdr3_aa: CASSLVEGLYSPLHF
d_call: TRBD1; v_call: TRBV5-4; j_call: TRBJ2-7; clone_size: NA; cdr3_length: 15; cdr3_nt: TGTGCCAGCAGCCGAGACAGGGGGCAATCCTACGAGCAGTACTTC; cdr3_aa: CASSRDRGQSYEQYF
d_call: NA; v_call: TRBV2; j_call: TRBJ2-6; clone_size: NA; cdr3_length: 15; cdr3_nt: TGTGCCACTAGGAGGGAGTCCTCTGGGGCCAACGTCCTGACTTTC; cdr3_aa: CATRRESSGANVLTF
d_call: TRBD1; v_call: TRBV7-6; j_call: TRBJ1-2; clone_size: NA; cdr3_length: 18; cdr3_nt: TGTGCCAGCAGGTGTGGACCCGGGACAGGGTTAAATCTGAGGGGCTACACCTTC; cdr3_aa: CASRCGPGTGLNLRGYTF
d_call: NA; v_call: TRBV5-5; j_call: TRBJ1-3; clone_size: NA; cdr3_length: 16; cdr3_nt: TGTGCCAGCACGCTAGAACCGACAGTGGTGGGAAACACCATATATTTT; cdr3_aa: CASTLEPTVVGNTIYF
d_call: NA; v_call: TRBV27; j_call: TRBJ1-5; clone_size: once; cdr3_length: 12; cdr3_nt: TGTGCCAGCAGACGGGGCAATCAGCCCCAGCATTTT; cdr3_aa: CASRRGNQPQHF
d_call: NA; v_call: TRBV5-6; j_call: TRBJ1-5; clone_size: NA; cdr3_length: 14; cdr3_nt: TGTGCCAGCAGTGACAGGCATAGCAATCAGCCCCAGCATTTT; cdr3_aa: CASSDRHSNQPQHF
d_call: TRBD1; v_call: TRBV7-9; j_call: TRBJ1-1; clone_size: NA; cdr3_length: 17; cdr3_nt: TGTGCCAGCAGCATAGAATCGGGACAGGGGCCTAACACTGAAGCTTTCTTT; cdr3_aa: CASSIESGQGPNTEAFF
d_call: TRBD1; v_call: TRBV11-2; j_call: TRBJ2-1; clone_size: NA; cdr3_length: 15; cdr3_nt: TGTGCCAGCAGCTCCGGCACGGCGGGACAGGGAAGTCGGTTCTTC; cdr3_aa: CASSSGTAGQGSRFF
d_call: NA; v_call: TRBV5-1; j_call: TRBJ1-1; clone_size: NA; cdr3_length: 13; cdr3_nt: TGCGCCAGCAGCTTCGAGGTGAACACTGAAGCTTTCTTT; cdr3_aa: CASSFEVNTEAFF
d_call: TRBD1; v_call: TRBV6-6; j_call: TRBJ2-7; clone_size: NA; cdr3_length: 15; cdr3_nt: TGTGCCAGCAGTGACCGGGACAGGTTGCCTTACGAGCAGTACTTC; cdr3_aa: CASSDRDRLPYEQYF
d_call: NA; v_call: TRBV3-1/TRBV3-2; j_call: TRBJ2-3; clone_size: NA; cdr3_length: 12; cdr3_nt: TGTGCCAGCAGCCGACTAGCAGATACGCAGTATTTT; cdr3_aa: CASSRLADTQYF
d_call: TRBD1; v_call: TRBV7-2; j_call: TRBJ2-5; clone_size: once; cdr3_length: 15; cdr3_nt: TGTGCCAGCAGCTCCCACAGACAGGGTTTAGAGACCCAGTACTTC; cdr3_aa: CASSSHRQGLETQYF
d_call: NA; v_call: TRBV19; j_call: TRBJ1-5; clone_size: NA; cdr3_length: 13; cdr3_nt: TGTGCCAGTAGTTACTCTAGAGATCAGCCCCAGCATTTT; cdr3_aa: CASSYSRDQPQHF
d_call: TRBD2; v_call: TRBV29-1; j_call: TRBJ2-3; clone_size: NA; cdr3_length: 15; cdr3_nt: TGCAGCGTAGCCGGAGGTGGGGGGGATGTAGATACGCAGTATTTT; cdr3_aa: CSVAGGGGDVDTQYF
d_call: NA; v_call: TRBV7-8; j_call: TRBJ1-4; clone_size: NA; cdr3_length: 13; cdr3_nt: TGTGCCAGCAGCTTAGGCGACCCGGGGAAACTGTTTTTT; cdr3_aa: CASSLGDPGKLFF
d_call: TRBD1; v_call: TRBV12-3/TRBV12-4; j_call: TRBJ1-2; clone_size: NA; cdr3_length: 13; cdr3_nt: TGTGCCAGCAGTTTTGCAGGGGGCTATGGCTACACCTTC; cdr3_aa: CASSFAGGYGYTF
d_call: NA; v_call: TRBV19; j_call: TRBJ1-6; clone_size: once; cdr3_length: 15; cdr3_nt: TGTGCCAGTAGTATAGGGCCAAAGTTTAATTCACCCCTCCACTTT; cdr3_aa: CASSIGPKFNSPLHF
d_call: TRBD1; v_call: TRBV18; j_call: TRBJ1-1; clone_size: NA; cdr3_length: 14; cdr3_nt: TGTGCCAGCCGAAAAGGCACAGGGGCCACTGAAGCTTTCTTT; cdr3_aa: CASRKGTGATEAFF
d_call: NA; v_call: TRBV2; j_call: TRBJ2-5; clone_size: NA; cdr3_length: 15; cdr3_nt: TGTGCCAGCAGTGAGCGGCGGATCGACTCGGAGACCCAGTACTTC; cdr3_aa: CASSERRIDSETQYF
d_call: TRBD1; v_call: TRBV7-9; j_call: TRBJ1-1; clone_size: NA; cdr3_length: 15; cdr3_nt: TGTGCCAGCAGCCAGGGACAGGGAGGGAACACTGAAGCTTTCTTT; cdr3_aa: CASSQGQGGNTEAFF
d_call: NA; v_call: TRBV7-9; j_call: TRBJ2-3; clone_size: NA; cdr3_length: 14; cdr3_nt: TGTGCCAGCAGCTTACCAGGGGCAGGAGATACGCAGTATTTT; cdr3_aa: CASSLPGAGDTQYF
d_call: NA; v_call: TRBV27; j_call: TRBJ1-2; clone_size: NA; cdr3_length: 12; cdr3_nt: TGTGCCAGCAGAACATCTAACTATGGCTACACCTTC; cdr3_aa: CASRTSNYGYTF
d_call: TRBD1; v_call: TRBV5-6; j_call: TRBJ2-1; clone_size: NA; cdr3_length: 15; cdr3_nt: TGTGCCAGCAGCCGCGACAGGGTCTCCTACAATGAGCAGTTCTTC; cdr3_aa: CASSRDRVSYNEQFF
d_call: TRBD1; v_call: TRBV5-6; j_call: TRBJ2-5; clone_size: NA; cdr3_length: 14; cdr3_nt: TGTGCCAGCAGCTTCCTTACAGGGGGGGAGACCCAGTACTTC; cdr3_aa: CASSFLTGGETQYF
d_call: NA; v_call: TRBV10-1; j_call: TRBJ2-5; clone_size: NA; cdr3_length: 13; cdr3_nt: TGCGCCAGCAGTGAGTCCGGGGTTGAGACCCAGTACTTC; cdr3_aa: CASSESGVETQYF
d_call: NA; v_call: TRBV6-2/TRBV6-3; j_call: TRBJ2-2; clone_size: NA; cdr3_length: 17; cdr3_nt: TGTGCCAGCAGTTTCCGACCCCGGACAGCGAACACCGGGGAGCTGTTTTTT; cdr3_aa: CASSFRPRTANTGELFF
d_call: TRBD1; v_call: TRBV2; j_call: TRBJ1-6; clone_size: NA; cdr3_length: 14; cdr3_nt: TGTGCCAGCGACACGACAGGGGAGGTTTCACCCCTCCACTTT; cdr3_aa: CASDTTGEVSPLHF